Below are 27 T cell receptor beta chains sequenced from a single sample in a study of blood T cell repertoires in COVID-19 (dated by TCRdb to about 2020). The library came from the immunoSEQ multiplex PCR assay. TCRdb obtained this table from immuneACCESS and retained in-frame rearrangements with V and J assigned. These tables miss some clones; where compared with another copy, unresolved V genes account for less than half of the shortfall, and the remainder is unexplained. For this sample the table gives roughly 77,000 clones, of which around nine tenths were detected only once. Approximately 4.5% of the sample is held by the ten biggest clonotypes. The sequenced material came from peripheral blood. These receptors were obtained from a middle-aged man with active COVID-19.

About this clone: In the same sample, other DNA sequences code for this CDR3. V and J are TRBV9 and TRBJ2-5; D is possibly TRBD2 (5 bases). Looked up from germline, CDR1 is SGDLS and CDR2 is YYNGEE. The germline V and J ends were trimmed by 0 bases and 1 base, with 10 bases remaining between them. CDR3 length: 15 amino acids. CDR3 DNA sequence: TGTGCCAGCAGCGTAGACAGAGGAGGCCAAGAGACCCAGTACTTC. Amino acid sequence: CASSVDRGGQETQYF.

V is TRBV11-3 and J is TRBJ2-7; TRBD2 agrees at 8 bases. This CDR3 contains 15 residues. Per germline, CDR1 SGHNT and CDR2 YENEEA. V trimming: 4 bases; J trimming: 0 bases; junction bases outside the gene matches: 5. CDR3 nucleotides: TGTGCCAGCAGCTCCGGGGGGGGACTCTCCTACGAGCAGTACTTC. Amino acids: CASSSGGGLSYEQYF.

This clone was detected only once. The chain uses TRBV27 and TRBJ2-3; a weak D match, TRBD1 (5 bases). CDR1 is MNHEY and CDR2 is SMNVEV in the germline V gene (reference sequence). The V end lost 6 bases, the J end lost 0 bases, and 16 bases lay between the germline ends. The CDR3 spans 16 residues. The CDR3 DNA is TGTGCCAGCAGCCTGGGGCAGGCCCTAAGCACAGATACGCAGTATTTT. It yields the protein CASSLGQALSTDTQYF.

The V gene is TRBV28, the J gene TRBJ1-5; 8 nucleotides line up with TRBD1. The CDR3 runs to 15 residues. Germline V gene sequence: CDR1 MDHEN, CDR2 SYDVKM. V shed 4 bases, J shed 1 base, and the junction held 3 bases outside the gene matches. The CDR3 DNA sequence: TGTGCCAGCAGTTGGGGGGACAGGAGCAATCAGCCCCAGCATTTT. Translated, it gives CASSWGDRSNQPQHF.

This clone has a handful of counts. The chain combines TRBV5-8 with TRBJ2-7, with TRBD2 as a possible D gene (6 bases). Germline-derived CDR1 and CDR2 are SGHTS and YDEGEE. V lost 2 bases and J 3 bases, leaving 15 bases between the germline ends. This CDR3 is 15 amino acids long. CDR3 nucleotides: TGTGCCAGCAGCTTTCAAACCAGGAGGGGCTACGAGCAGTACTTC. It encodes CASSFQTRRGYEQYF.

In this sample, this clone turned up once. The J gene is TRBJ2-5, the V gene TRBV5-1, with 15 positions matching TRBD2. The CDR3 sequence is 16 residues long. Germline loops: CDR1 SGHRS, CDR2 YFSETQ. V gave up 3 bases and J gave up 6 bases; unmatched junction bases: 6. Here the CDR3 reads CASSSWTSGGAQTQYF. The CDR3 bases are TGCGCCAGCAGCTCCTGGACTAGCGGGGGGGCCCAGACCCAGTACTTC.

This rearrangement joins TRBV9 to TRBJ2-7; 7 bases are shared with TRBD2. V lost 0 bases and J lost 0; bases outside the gene matches: 3. Germline V gene data show CDR1 as SGDLS and CDR2 as YYNGEE. The CDR3 has 15 amino acids. The CDR3 protein is CASSVGDYSSYEQYF. Written as DNA, the CDR3 is TGTGCCAGCAGCGTAGGGGACTATAGCTCCTACGAGCAGTACTTC.

This rearrangement joins TRBV6-5 to TRBJ2-7, with D perhaps TRBD1 (6 bases). The CDR3 contains 14 residues. Trimming left V 8 bases short and J 6 bases short, with 20 bases between. Germline-derived CDR1 and CDR2 are MNHEY and SVGAGI. CDR3 in amino acids: CASRSGERRAEQYF. The CDR3 DNA follows: TGTGCCAGCCGTTCAGGGGAACGGAGAGCCGAGCAGTACTTC.

CDR3 region: CASSLRGQQNTEAFF. Written as DNA, the CDR3 is TGTGCCAGCAGCTTAAGGGGGCAGCAGAACACTGAAGCTTTCTTT. The V and J genes are TRBV7-9 and TRBJ1-1; 7 bases fit TRBD1. The CDR3 is 15 residues long. Germline-derived CDR1 and CDR2 are SEHNR and FQNEAQ (reference sequence). J gave up 1 base and V 2 bases, and 4 bases lay outside the gene matches.

The chain recombines TRBV18 with TRBJ2-7, with TRBD2 identical over 10 bases. Germline-derived CDR1 and CDR2 are KGHSH and LQKENI. V lost 3 bases, J lost 1 base, and 0 bases stayed unmatched. The CDR3 is made up of 14 amino acids. The DNA for the CDR3 is TGTGCCAGCTCACCGACTAGCGGGTCCTACGAGCAGTACTTC. This gives the protein CASSPTSGSYEQYF.

The chain links TRBV6-5 to TRBJ2-7, with TRBD2 as a possible D gene (6 bases). From germline, CDR1 is MNHEY and CDR2 SVGAGI. V was cut by 6 bases and J by 7 bases, with 19 bases left in between. The CDR3 is 14 residues long. In DNA, the CDR3 is TGTGCCAGCAGGACGGAGGGCCCCCTCGGGGAGCAGTACTTC. This encodes CASRTEGPLGEQYF.

The table lists this clone with a few counts. The CDR3 is CAISLTGLDTIYF. CDR3 bases: TGTGCCATCAGCCTGACAGGGCTGGACACCATATATTTT. The chain has TRBV10-3 and TRBJ1-3, with TRBD1 matching over 7 bases. Per germline, CDR1 ENHRY and CDR2 SYGVKD. The CDR3 is made up of 13 amino acids. The V gene end was trimmed by 6 bases and the J gene end by 8 bases; junction bases not matched to a gene: 7.

This chain uses TRBV19 with TRBJ2-4, with 7 bases identical to TRBD2. Per the germline V gene, CDR1 is LNHDA and CDR2 is SQIVND (reference sequence). The CDR3 covers 13 residues. V lost 7 bases, J lost 7 bases, and 7 bases stayed unmatched. The CDR3 reads CASKTPGGNIQYF. CDR3 DNA sequence: TGTGCCAGTAAGACCCCCGGGGGGAACATTCAGTACTTC.

The chain is built from TRBV12-3 or TRBV12-4 and TRBJ1-5, with D perhaps matching TRBD1 (5 bases). The CDR3 covers 11 residues. Between the trimmed V and J ends, which lost 6 bases and 11 bases, there was a span of 11 bases. The CDR3 loop is CASSRGRSQHF. The CDR3 DNA reads as TGTGCCAGCAGCCGGGGGAGGTCCCAGCATTTT.

This sequence joins TRBV7-6 and TRBJ2-2, with 9 bases lining up with TRBD1. V shed 4 bases, J shed 6 bases, and the junction held 21 bases outside the gene matches. Per the germline V gene, CDR1 is SGHVS and CDR2 is FNYEAQ. This CDR3 is 20 amino acids long. CDR3 protein: CASSSTYSPVRDRAPGELFF. The CDR3 DNA is TGTGCCAGCAGCTCCACATATTCTCCAGTCCGGGACAGGGCACCCGGGGAGCTGTTTTTT.

The chain has TRBV14 and TRBJ2-5; 9 bases agree with TRBD1. There are 14 residues in the CDR3. The germline V gene has CDR1 SGHDN and CDR2 FVKESK. Losses at the gene ends were 4 bases for V and 3 bases for J; bases not matched to a gene: 3. CDR3 bases: TGTGCCAGCAGCCCAGGACAGGGGAAAGAGACCCAGTACTTC. This sequence encodes CASSPGQGKETQYF.

The V and J genes are TRBV5-6 and TRBJ2-2; tentatively, D is TRBD2 (6 bases). V lost 4 bases and J 8 bases, leaving 18 bases between the germline ends. The CDR3 loop spans 15 amino acids. Germline values: CDR1 SGHDT, CDR2 YYEEEE. This CDR3 is CASSLRGGTLGELFF. CDR3 sequence (DNA): TGTGCCAGCAGCCTACGTGGGGGGACCTTGGGGGAGCTGTTTTTT.

V usage is TRBV13 and J usage is TRBJ2-3, with TRBD2 matching 12 bases. V shed 5 bases, J shed 2 bases, and the junction held 5 bases outside the gene matches. CDR3 size: 16 residues. CDR1 is PRHDT and CDR2 is FYEKMQ in the germline V gene (reference sequence). CDR3 loop: CASSLGTSGLTDTQYF. The CDR3 DNA follows: TGTGCCAGCAGCCTCGGGACTAGCGGGCTCACAGATACGCAGTATTTT.

V and J are TRBV3-1 (or the pseudogene TRBV3-2) and TRBJ2-7; 10 bases fit TRBD2. CDR1 and CDR2 from the germline V gene are LGHDT and YNNKEL (reference sequence). The V segment lost 5 bases and the J segment 0 bases; nucleotides outside the gene matches: 1. The CDR3 extends over 14 amino acids. CDR3 in amino acids: CASSWTSGSYEQYF. The DNA of the CDR3 is TGTGCCAGCAGCTGGACTAGCGGCTCCTACGAGCAGTACTTC.

This clone was counted once. The chain's CDR3 is CASSLVGGSSYEQYF. The DNA of the CDR3 is TGTGCCAGCAGCTTAGTTGGGGGGAGCTCCTACGAGCAGTACTTC. The chain joins TRBV7-6 to TRBJ2-7; D is possibly TRBD2 (6 bases). The V and J ends lost 1 base and 0 bases respectively, with 10 bases between them. The length of the CDR3 is 15 residues. Germline V gene data show CDR1 as SGHVS and CDR2 as FNYEAQ.

This clone was seen just once. The genes are TRBV19 and TRBJ2-3; 11 nucleotides align to TRBD1. The CDR3 contains 13 residues. CDR1 is LNHDA, CDR2 SQIVND, per germline (reference sequence). Unmatched junction bases numbered 2, after V lost 8 bases and J lost 4 bases. The CDR3 DNA reads as TGTGCCAGTGGGACAGGGGGACCAGATACGCAGTATTTT. Encoded protein: CASGTGGPDTQYF.

The chain recombines TRBV6-5 with TRBJ2-3; no definite D call. The germline V and J ends were trimmed by 4 bases and 0 bases, with 8 bases remaining between them. The CDR3 contains 14 residues. Looked up from germline, CDR1 is MNHEY and CDR2 is SVGAGI. CDR3 loop: CASSSYTSTDTQYF. The DNA of the CDR3 is TGTGCCAGCAGTTCATATACTAGCACAGATACGCAGTATTTT.

The CDR3 bases are TGTGCCAGCAGTGATCTATACAATGAGCAGTTCTTC. Translation gives CASSDLYNEQFF. The rearrangement joins TRBV2 to TRBJ2-1, with D uncertain. Germline V gene sequence: CDR1 SNHLY, CDR2 FYNNEI. Between the trimmed V and J ends, which lost 3 bases and 4 bases, there was a span of 4 bases. The length of the CDR3 is 12 residues.

This sequence joins TRBV7-2 and TRBJ1-1, with D possibly TRBD1 on 6 matching bases. V was clipped by 2 bases and J by 4 bases, with 11 bases between them. CDR1 and CDR2 (germline): SGHTA, FQGNSA. The CDR3 totals 14 residues. The CDR3 protein is CASSLTGRATEAFF. The CDR3 nucleotides read TGTGCCAGCAGCTTAACAGGGAGGGCCACTGAAGCTTTCTTT.

This sequence joins TRBV9 and TRBJ1-1, with D perhaps TRBD1 (6 bases). CDR3 length: 15 amino acids. Germline V CDR1 and CDR2: SGDLS, YYNGEE. With 4 bases removed from V and 4 bases from J, the gap between germline ends came to 17 bases. For the CDR3, the DNA is TGTGCCAGCAGCCCCCAAGGGGGGGCGAGCACTGAAGCTTTCTTT. It specifies CASSPQGGASTEAFF.

The chain is built from TRBV28 and TRBJ2-3, with TRBD1 matching over 9 bases. From germline, CDR1 is MDHEN and CDR2 SYDVKM. Trimming took 5 bases from V and 0 from J; bases not matched to a gene: 12. The CDR3 totals 18 residues. CDR3 region: CASSAQGADFTSTDTQYF. CDR3 sequence (DNA): TGTGCCAGCAGTGCACAGGGGGCGGATTTTACTAGCACAGATACGCAGTATTTT.

This clone was counted only a few times. The chain uses TRBV27 and TRBJ1-1; D might be TRBD1 (6 bases). Germline lookup yields CDR1 MNHEY and CDR2 SMNVEV (reference sequence). The CDR3 loop spans 11 amino acids. V was cut by 6 bases and J by 5 bases, with 7 bases left in between. Here the CDR3 reads CASRRGTEAFF. CDR3 bases: TGTGCCAGCAGAAGGGGGACTGAAGCTTTCTTT.